Listed below are T cell receptor beta chains from one sample, sequenced in a study of T cell responses to AZD1222 COVID-19 vaccine. The table came from immunoSEQ multiplex PCR; TCRdb's copy has only in-frame clones and leaves some out. The sample records about 180,000 clones, approximately 94% being singletons. The sample here was peripheral blood, taken 28 days after the second AZD1222 dose. The receptors were gathered from an adult who received the AZD1222 COVID-19 vaccine. Each CDR3 is given with its conserved first and last residue. The D gene is left open where the match is weak. Some rows have no size entry. The others give once, few or many, or a class for an expanded clone.

size	D	length	V	J	DNA	CDR3
NA	NA	12	TRBV11-3	TRBJ2-3	TGTGCCAGCAGCGGAGCGGTATATACGCAGTATTTT	CASSGAVYTQYF
NA	NA	13	TRBV5-1	TRBJ2-3	TGCGCCAGCAGCTTGAGTTTCGGCGGATCGCAGTATTTT	CASSLSFGGSQYF
NA	TRBD1	17	TRBV5-1	TRBJ2-3	TGCGCCAGCAGCTCGGGGCCGACAGGGGGTATGACAGATACGCAGTATTTT	CASSSGPTGGMTDTQYF
NA	TRBD1	15	TRBV18	TRBJ2-7	TGTGCCAGCTCACCCAGACAGGGGAAGGCCTACGAGCAGTACTTC	CASSPRQGKAYEQYF
NA	NA	14	TRBV20-1	TRBJ2-3	TGCAGTGCTAGTCATAGCCGGGCCACAGATACGCAGTATTTT	CSASHSRATDTQYF
NA	TRBD1	16	TRBV10-3	TRBJ1-1	TGTGCCATCAGTGAGTACCTGACAGGGGTAAACACTGAAGCTTTCTTT	CAISEYLTGVNTEAFF
NA	NA	15	TRBV2	TRBJ1-1	TGTGCCAGCAGTGATCCTTTACTCTTGAACACTGAAGCTTTCTTT	CASSDPLLLNTEAFF
NA	NA	15	TRBV21-1	TRBJ1-1	TGTGCCAGCAGCAAGAGCATCCCTTGGGGCACTGAAGCTTTCTTT	CASSKSIPWGTEAFF
NA	NA	15	TRBV5-4	TRBJ1-1	TGTGCCAGCAGCTCGAAACGCAGGGGGAACACTGAAGCTTTCTTT	CASSSKRRGNTEAFF
NA	NA	13	TRBV7-6	TRBJ1-4	TGTGCCAGCAGCTTAGCCCTTAATGAAAAACTGTTTTTT	CASSLALNEKLFF
few	TRBD2	15	TRBV6-1	TRBJ2-7	TGTGCCAGCAGTGAGAGGGTAGCGGGCTCCTACGAGCAGTACTTC	CASSERVAGSYEQYF
NA	NA	15	TRBV6-5	TRBJ1-2	TGTGCCAGCAGTGACTCCGGGCCGGTCTTCTATGGCTACACCTTC	CASSDSGPVFYGYTF
NA	NA	15	TRBV15	TRBJ1-6	TGTGCCACCAGCAGGGGATTTGTTGAGTATTCACCCCTCCACTTT	CATSRGFVEYSPLHF
NA	NA	15	TRBV7-8	TRBJ2-3	TGTGCCAGCAGCTTGCGTCGACAGCTCACAGATACGCAGTATTTT	CASSLRRQLTDTQYF
NA	TRBD1	15	TRBV4-3	TRBJ1-1	TGCGCCAGCAGCCCCGGGACAGGGGGAGACACTGAAGCTTTCTTT	CASSPGTGGDTEAFF
NA	TRBD2	15	TRBV5-6	TRBJ2-1	TGTGCCAGCAGGATGGGGGGAGGGCCCTACAATGAGCAGTTCTTC	CASRMGGGPYNEQFF
NA	TRBD2	15	TRBV29-1	TRBJ2-7	TGCAGCGTTGAGGTCCCGGGGGGGCCTTCCTACGAGCAGTACTTC	CSVEVPGGPSYEQYF
once	NA	15	TRBV28	TRBJ1-1	TGTGCCAGCAGAACACCGACAAGCGGGAACACTGAAGCTTTCTTT	CASRTPTSGNTEAFF
NA	TRBD2	16	TRBV10-1	TRBJ2-1	TGCGCCAGCAGTGCGGATAGCGGGCTTTCCTACAATGAGCAGTTCTTC	CASSADSGLSYNEQFF
NA	NA	12	TRBV2	TRBJ1-6	TGTGCCAGCAGTCGGACGAATTCACCCCTCCACTTT	CASSRTNSPLHF